The subject of this entry is one TCR beta chain. An end of the junction differs from the germline gene, which may be a read error. Assay: immunoSEQ multiplex PCR; the TCRdb copy retains only in-frame clones and omits some. The sample lists some 100,000 clones, around nine tenths seen once, with under 1.5% in the top ten. This CDR3 region has 14 residues. The germline V gene encodes CDR1 SGHKS and CDR2 YYEKEE (reference sequence). This sample is part of a study of T cell changes during pregnancy in multiple sclerosis. The sequencing here drew on peripheral blood, taken in the second trimester of pregnancy. This chain connects TRBV5-5 to TRBJ2-7, with unresolved D. This TCR was recovered from a female donor with multiple sclerosis, enrolled in a pregnancy study. The CDR3 DNA reads TGTGCCAGCAGATTGGGCTTCGGCTCCTACGAGCAGTACTTC. Amino acid sequence: CASRLGFGSYEQYF.